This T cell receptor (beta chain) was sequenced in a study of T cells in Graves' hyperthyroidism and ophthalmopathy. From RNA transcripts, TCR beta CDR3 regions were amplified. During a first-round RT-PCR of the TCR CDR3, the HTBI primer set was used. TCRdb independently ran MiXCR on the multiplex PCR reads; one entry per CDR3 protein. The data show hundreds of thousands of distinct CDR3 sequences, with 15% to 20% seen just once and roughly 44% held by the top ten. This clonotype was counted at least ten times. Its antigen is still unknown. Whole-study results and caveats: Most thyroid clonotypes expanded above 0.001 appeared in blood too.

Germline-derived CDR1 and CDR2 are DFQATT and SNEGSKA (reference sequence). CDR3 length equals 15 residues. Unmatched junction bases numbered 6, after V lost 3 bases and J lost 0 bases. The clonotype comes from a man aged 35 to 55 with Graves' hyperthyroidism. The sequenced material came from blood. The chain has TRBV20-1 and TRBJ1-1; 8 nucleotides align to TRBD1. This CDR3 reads CSASSGQELNTEAFF. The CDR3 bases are TGCAGTGCTAGTTCGGGACAGGAATTGAACACTGAAGCTTTCTTT.